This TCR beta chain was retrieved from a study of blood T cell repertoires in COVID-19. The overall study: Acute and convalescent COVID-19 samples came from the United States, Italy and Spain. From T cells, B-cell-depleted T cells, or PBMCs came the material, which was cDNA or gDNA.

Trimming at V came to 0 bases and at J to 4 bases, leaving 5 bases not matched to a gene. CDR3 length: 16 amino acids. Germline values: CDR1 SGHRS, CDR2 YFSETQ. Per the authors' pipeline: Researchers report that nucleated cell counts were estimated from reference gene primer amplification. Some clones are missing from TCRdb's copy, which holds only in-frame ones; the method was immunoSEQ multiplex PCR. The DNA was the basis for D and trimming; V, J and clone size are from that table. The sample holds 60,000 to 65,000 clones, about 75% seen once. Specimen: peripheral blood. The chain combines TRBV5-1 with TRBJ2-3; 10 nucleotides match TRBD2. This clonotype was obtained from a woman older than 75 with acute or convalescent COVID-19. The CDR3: CASSLAVAGGSDTQYF. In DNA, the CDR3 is TGCGCCAGCAGCTTGGCAGTAGCGGGAGGTTCAGATACGCAGTATTTT.